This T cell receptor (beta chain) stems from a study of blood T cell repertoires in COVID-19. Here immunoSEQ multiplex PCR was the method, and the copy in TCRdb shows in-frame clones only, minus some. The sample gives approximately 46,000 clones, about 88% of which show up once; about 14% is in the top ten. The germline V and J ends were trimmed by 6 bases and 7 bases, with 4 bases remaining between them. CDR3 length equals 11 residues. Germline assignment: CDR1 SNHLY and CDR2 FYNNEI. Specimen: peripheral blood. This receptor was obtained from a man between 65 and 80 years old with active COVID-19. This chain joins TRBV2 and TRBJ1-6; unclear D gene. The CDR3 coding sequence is TGTGCCAGCAGGGCCAATTCACCCCTCCACTTT. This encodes CASRANSPLHF.